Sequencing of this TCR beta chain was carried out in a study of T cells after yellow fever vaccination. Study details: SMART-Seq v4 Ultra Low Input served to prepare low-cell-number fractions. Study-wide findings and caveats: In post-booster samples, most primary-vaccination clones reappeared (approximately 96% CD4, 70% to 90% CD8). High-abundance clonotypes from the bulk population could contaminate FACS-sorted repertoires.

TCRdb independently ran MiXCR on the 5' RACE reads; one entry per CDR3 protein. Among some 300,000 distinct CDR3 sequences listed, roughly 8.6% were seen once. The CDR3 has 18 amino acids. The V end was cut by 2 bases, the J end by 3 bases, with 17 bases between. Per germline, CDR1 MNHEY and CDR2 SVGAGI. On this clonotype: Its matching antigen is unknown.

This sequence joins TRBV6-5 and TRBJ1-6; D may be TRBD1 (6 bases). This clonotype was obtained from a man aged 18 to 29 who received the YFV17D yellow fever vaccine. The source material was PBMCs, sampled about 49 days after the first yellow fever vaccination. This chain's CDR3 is CASSYGRPEGDYNSPLHF. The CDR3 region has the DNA TGTGCCAGCAGTTACGGCAGGCCCGAGGGGGACTATAATTCACCCCTCCACTTT.